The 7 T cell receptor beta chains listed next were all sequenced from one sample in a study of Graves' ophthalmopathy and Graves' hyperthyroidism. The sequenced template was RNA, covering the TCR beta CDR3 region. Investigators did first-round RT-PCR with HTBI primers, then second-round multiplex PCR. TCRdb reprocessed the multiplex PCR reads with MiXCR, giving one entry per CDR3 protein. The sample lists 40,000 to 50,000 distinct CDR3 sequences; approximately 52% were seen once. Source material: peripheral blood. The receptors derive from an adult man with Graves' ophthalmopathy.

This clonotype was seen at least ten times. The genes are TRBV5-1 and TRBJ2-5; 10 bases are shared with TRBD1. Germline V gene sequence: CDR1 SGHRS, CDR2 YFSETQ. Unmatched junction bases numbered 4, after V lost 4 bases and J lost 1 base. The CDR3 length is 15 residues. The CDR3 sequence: CASSVGQGPQETQYF. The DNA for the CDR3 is TGCGCCAGCAGCGTGGGACAGGGGCCCCAAGAGACCCAGTACTTC.

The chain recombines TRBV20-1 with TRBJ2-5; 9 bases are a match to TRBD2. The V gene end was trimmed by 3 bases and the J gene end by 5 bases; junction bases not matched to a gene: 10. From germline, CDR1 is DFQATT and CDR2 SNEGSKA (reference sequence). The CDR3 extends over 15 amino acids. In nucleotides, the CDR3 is TGCAGTGCTAGTAGGTCGGCGGGGGGGCTGGAGACCCAGTACTTC. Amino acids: CSASRSAGGLETQYF.

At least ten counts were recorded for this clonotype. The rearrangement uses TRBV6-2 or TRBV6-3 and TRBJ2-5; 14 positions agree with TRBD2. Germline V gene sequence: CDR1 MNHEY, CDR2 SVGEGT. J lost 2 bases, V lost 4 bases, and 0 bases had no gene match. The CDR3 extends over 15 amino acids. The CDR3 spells CASSWTSGGQETQYF. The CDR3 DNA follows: TGTGCCAGCAGTTGGACTAGCGGGGGGCAAGAGACCCAGTACTTC.

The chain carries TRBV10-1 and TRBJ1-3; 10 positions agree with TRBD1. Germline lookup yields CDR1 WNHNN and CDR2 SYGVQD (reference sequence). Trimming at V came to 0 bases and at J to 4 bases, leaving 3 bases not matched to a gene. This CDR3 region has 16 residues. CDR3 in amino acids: CASSESDRGRGNTIYF. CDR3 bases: TGCGCCAGCAGTGAGTCCGACAGGGGGCGCGGAAACACCATATATTTT.

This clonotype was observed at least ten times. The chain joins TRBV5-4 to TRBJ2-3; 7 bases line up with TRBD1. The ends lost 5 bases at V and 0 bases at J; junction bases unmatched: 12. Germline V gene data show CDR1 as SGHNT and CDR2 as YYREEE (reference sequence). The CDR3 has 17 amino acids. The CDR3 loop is CASSPGTASSSTDTQYF. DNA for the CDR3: TGTGCCAGCAGTCCCGGGACAGCTAGTTCTAGCACAGATACGCAGTATTTT.

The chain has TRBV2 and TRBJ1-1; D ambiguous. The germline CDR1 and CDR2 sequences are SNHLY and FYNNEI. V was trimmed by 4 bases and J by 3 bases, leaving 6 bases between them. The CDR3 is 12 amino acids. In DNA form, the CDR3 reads TGTGCCAGCAGTGGATCGGACACTGAAGCTTTCTTT. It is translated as CASSGSDTEAFF.

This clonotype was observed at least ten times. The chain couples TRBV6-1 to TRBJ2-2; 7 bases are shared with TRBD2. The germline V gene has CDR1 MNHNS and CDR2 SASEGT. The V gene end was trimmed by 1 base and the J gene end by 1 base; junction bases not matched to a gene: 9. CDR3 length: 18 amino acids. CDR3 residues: CASSEGDERGLNTGELFF. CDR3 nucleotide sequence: TGTGCCAGCAGTGAAGGGGACGAGCGGGGATTGAACACCGGGGAGCTGTTTTTT.